One sample yielded the 8 T cell receptor beta chains listed below, sequenced in a study of T-cell reconstitution after alpha-beta-depleted transplantation in children. Using unique molecular identifiers, the investigators prepared the TCRbeta library. TCRdb processed the PCR reads anew with MiXCR; each CDR3 protein has one entry. The sample lists fewer than 85,000 distinct CDR3 sequences; 13% to 15% were seen once. The material was PBMCs, mostly from graft donor cells, obtained 180 days after TCRalphabeta/CD19-depleted stem cell transplant. These receptors all stem from a male patient between 2 and 15 years old who had a stem cell transplant for acute lymphoblastic leukemia, so the T cells may come from the graft donor.

This chain links TRBV10-3 with TRBJ1-5, with D unresolved. V was shortened by 4 bases and J by 15 bases, with 19 bases between the two germline ends. Germline V gene data show CDR1 as ENHRY and CDR2 as SYGVKD. This CDR3 region has 13 residues. The CDR3, as DNA: TGTGCCATCAGTGGCCGCAAGGACGGCCCCAGGCATTTT. It yields the protein CAISGRKDGPRHF.

V and J are TRBV5-1 and TRBJ1-2; TRBD1 matches 10 bases. The V gene's germline CDR1 is SGHRS and CDR2 YFSETQ. Trimming at V came to 1 base and at J to 13 bases, leaving 7 bases not matched to a gene. The CDR3 has 13 residues. The CDR3 DNA sequence: TGCGCCAGCAGCTTGTATGCGACAGGGGGCCTCACCTTC. Translation: CASSLYATGGLTF.

This clonotype was counted between two and nine times. The chain has TRBV11-3 and TRBJ2-3; 10 bases are a match to TRBD1. Germline V lookup: CDR1 SGHNT, CDR2 YENEEA. J was trimmed by 4 bases and V by 5 bases; bases with no gene match: 6. The CDR3 extends over 15 amino acids. The CDR3 spells CASSTRQGAADTQYF. For the CDR3, the DNA is TGTGCCAGCAGCACGAGACAGGGGGCGGCAGATACGCAGTATTTT.

This clonotype was seen just once. The chain combines TRBV28 with TRBJ1-5; no firm D call. The CDR3 has 14 amino acids. V gave up 6 bases and J gave up 7 bases, with 16 bases separating them. The germline V gene has CDR1 MDHEN and CDR2 SYDVKM. Here the CDR3 reads CASRHPERGQPQHF. CDR3 nucleotides: TGTGCCAGCAGGCACCCCGAGAGAGGACAGCCCCAGCATTTT. Variable domain in full (rest from reference TRBV28 and TRBJ1-5): DVKVTQSSRYLVKRTGEKVFLECVQDMDHENMFWYRQDPGLGLRLIYFSYDVKMKEKGDIPEGYSVSREKKERFSLILESASTNQTSMYLCASRHPERGQPQHFGDGTRLSIL.

This clonotype has a count of ten or more. The V and J genes are TRBV5-1 and TRBJ1-2; D unresolved. Trimming pared 4 bases from V and 4 bases from J, leaving 11 bases between. In germline, CDR1 is SGHRS, CDR2 YFSETQ. There are 13 residues in the CDR3. The DNA of the CDR3 is TGCGCCAGCAGCAATGGGCAGCTCTATGGCTACACCTTC. It translates to CASSNGQLYGYTF.

There are many counts of this clonotype. The rearrangement joins TRBV28 to TRBJ2-7; D is unresolved. Looked up from germline, CDR1 is MDHEN and CDR2 is SYDVKM. The ends were cut back, 2 bases at V and 7 bases at J, with 15 bases in the middle. The CDR3 is 14 residues long. CDR3 nucleotide sequence: TGTGCCAGCAGTTTAGTGGAACGGCACTGGGAGCAGTACTTC. This translates into CASSLVERHWEQYF.

The chain combines TRBV10-3 with TRBJ2-7, with no clear D. Deletions cut 7 bases from V and 1 base from J, with 14 bases between. Germline CDR1 ENHRY, CDR2 SYGVKD. This CDR3 has 14 residues. CDR3 DNA: TGTGCCATCAAGGGCAGTTCATTGTCCTACGAGCAGTACTTC. As protein: CAIKGSSLSYEQYF.

On this clonotype: One base away lies a much larger clone, so this may be a sequencing read error. The chain uses TRBV29-1 and TRBJ2-7, with D perhaps assigned TRBD1 or TRBD2 (7 bases each). Germline CDR1 is SQVTM and CDR2 is ANQGSEA. Trimming shortened V by 3 bases and J by 1 base, and 16 bases separated the two germline ends. This CDR3 is 15 amino acids long. The CDR3 sequence is CSVDRGEGASYEQYF. CDR3 in DNA: TGCAGCGTTGACCGTGGGGAGGGGGCTTCCTACGAGCAGTACTTC.